This is a list of T cell receptor beta chains from one sample in a study of T cell repertoires in cytomegalovirus infection. These TCRs' antigens remain unknown. TCRdb processed the reads anew with MiXCR; each CDR3 protein has one entry. The data show about 85,000 distinct CDR3 sequences, approximately 45% seen once. The sample here was CD8+ T cells from cultured PBMCs, taken from culture after CMV antigen stimulation. These receptors all stem from a human donor in good health (CMV status not recorded). Some clones in this sample may be carry-over from other donors' samples. Both conserved end residues are part of each CDR3. Each record gives: D gene, V gene, J gene, clone size, CDR3 DNA, CDR3 protein. A D gene is named only where the DNA matches it firmly. Clone size appears in some rows only: once, few, many, or a class for an expanded clone.

D: NA
V: TRBV7-8
J: TRBJ2-3
size: few
DNA: TGTGCCAGCAGCTGGTGGGGAGATACGCAGTATTTT
CDR3: CASSWWGDTQYF

D: TRBD1
V: TRBV6-2/TRBV6-3
J: TRBJ1-2
size: once
DNA: TGTGCCAGCAATTCCGACAGGGCGGACGGCTACACCTTC
CDR3: CASNSDRADGYTF

D: NA
V: TRBV7-9
J: TRBJ2-2
size: NA
DNA: TGTGCCAGCAGCTTAGCTGAGAACACCGGGGAGCTGTTTTTT
CDR3: CASSLAENTGELFF

D: NA
V: TRBV27
J: TRBJ2-1
size: NA
DNA: TGTGCCAGCAGTTTCTCTCGGAACCCCACGAATGAGCAGTTCTTC
CDR3: CASSFSRNPTNEQFF

D: NA
V: TRBV7-2
J: TRBJ1-6
size: few
DNA: TGTGCCAGCAGCTGGACGAGAGGCCTGAATTCACCCCTCCACTTT
CDR3: CASSWTRGLNSPLHF

D: NA
V: TRBV28
J: TRBJ2-2
size: NA
DNA: TGTGCCAGCACCTTTGGGAGTCTAACCGCGAACACCGGGGAGCTGTTTTTT
CDR3: CASTFGSLTANTGELFF

D: TRBD2
V: TRBV27
J: TRBJ2-7
size: NA
DNA: TGTGCCAGCAGTCCCATAGCGGGAGCACACTACGAGCAGTACTTC
CDR3: CASSPIAGAHYEQYF

D: NA
V: TRBV19
J: TRBJ2-7
size: few
DNA: TGTGCCAGTAGTATGACCGCGATCTACGAGCAGTACTTC
CDR3: CASSMTAIYEQYF

D: NA
V: TRBV12-3/TRBV12-4
J: TRBJ2-7
size: NA
DNA: TGTGCCAGCAGTTTAACCGAATCCTACGAGCAGTACTTC
CDR3: CASSLTESYEQYF

D: NA
V: TRBV27
J: TRBJ2-1
size: NA
DNA: TGTGCCAGCAGTTTAACGGCAGCACTCTCCTACAATGAGCAGTTCTTC
CDR3: CASSLTAALSYNEQFF